This T cell receptor (beta chain) came from a study of T cell changes during pregnancy in multiple sclerosis. This clone was seen a single time. V lost 6 bases to trimming and J lost 6 bases; unmatched junction nucleotides: 3. The CDR3 is 15 amino acids. CDR1 is SNHLY, CDR2 FYNNEI, per germline. Only in-frame clones appear in the TCRdb table, and some are missing; sequencing was by immunoSEQ multiplex PCR. The sample includes 40,000 to 55,000 clones, roughly 92% seen only once; the top ten take 1.3%. Sequenced: peripheral blood. The sequence came from a female donor with multiple sclerosis, enrolled in a pregnancy study. This rearrangement joins TRBV2 to TRBJ2-2, with 14 nucleotides matching TRBD2. This chain's CDR3 is CASRGLAGGPGELFF. CDR3 in DNA: TGTGCCAGCAGAGGACTAGCGGGAGGCCCCGGGGAGCTGTTTTTT.